One and the same sample provided the 16 T cell receptor beta chains below, sequenced in a study of T cell responses to AZD1222 COVID-19 vaccine. Assay used: immunoSEQ multiplex PCR; TCRdb lists only in-frame clones, some missing. The sample carries about 56,000 clones, roughly 85% recorded once. The sequences come from peripheral blood, collected on day 0 of AZD1222 vaccination. The receptors originated from an adult in good health.

J is TRBJ1-1 and V is TRBV5-1; D may be TRBD1 (5 bases). This CDR3 has 16 amino acids. CDR1 and CDR2 from the germline V gene are SGHRS and YFSETQ. The V end was cut by 3 bases, the J end by 3 bases, with 18 bases between. The CDR3 coding sequence is TGCGCCAGCAGCTCCGGGGATCGGGGGGTCGACACTGAAGCTTTCTTT. Its translation: CASSSGDRGVDTEAFF.

The chain joins TRBV25-1 to TRBJ2-2; 9 bases fit TRBD1. This CDR3 has 16 amino acids. Germline CDR1 is MGHDK and CDR2 is SYGVNS. J was trimmed by 3 bases and V by 4 bases; bases with no gene match: 6. The CDR3 loop is CASSANRGRDTGELFF. The CDR3 region has the DNA TGTGCCAGCAGTGCTAACAGGGGGCGAGACACCGGGGAGCTGTTTTTT.

The V gene is TRBV28, the J gene TRBJ1-5; D gene unclear. V was shortened by 3 bases and J by 0 bases, with 6 bases between the two germline ends. Germline loops: CDR1 MDHEN, CDR2 SYDVKM. The CDR3 has 14 amino acids. CDR3 protein: CASSFGYSNQPQHF. CDR3 DNA: TGTGCCAGCAGTTTTGGGTATAGCAATCAGCCCCAGCATTTT.

The V call is TRBV6-7, the J call TRBJ1-1; no reliable D call. TRBV6-7 is identified as an open reading frame with a role that is uncertain. Trimming pared 6 bases from V and 0 bases from J, leaving 11 bases between. The CDR3 contains 14 residues. Written as DNA, the CDR3 is TGTGCCAGCAGCCCTCTTGAATTGAACACTGAAGCTTTCTTT. It is translated as CASSPLELNTEAFF.

J is TRBJ1-2 and V is TRBV19; D unclear. This CDR3 contains 14 residues. Trimming pared 6 bases from V and 3 bases from J, leaving 14 bases between. CDR1 and CDR2 (germline): LNHDA, SQIVND (reference sequence). CDR3: CASRDGVMDYGYTF. In DNA form, the CDR3 reads TGTGCCAGTAGGGACGGTGTCATGGACTATGGCTACACCTTC.

This clone showed up just once. The chain combines TRBV7-6 with TRBJ1-4; 8 nucleotides line up with TRBD1. Per germline, CDR1 SGHVS and CDR2 FNYEAQ. There are 19 residues in the CDR3. V was pared by 4 bases and J by 1 base, with 14 bases of the junction left unmatched. CDR3 coding DNA: TGTGCCAGCAGCTCCGCCCTACAGGGGGATGGATTAACTAATGAAAAACTGTTTTTT. Protein sequence: CASSSALQGDGLTNEKLFF. The whole variable domain, remainder taken from reference TRBV7-6 and TRBJ1-4, is GAGVSQSPRYKVTKRGQDVALRCDPISGHVSLYWYRQALGQGPEFLTYFNYEAQQDKSGLPNDRFSAERPEGSISTLTIQRTEQRDSAMYRCASSSALQGDGLTNEKLFFGSGTQLSVL.

The chain uses TRBV5-4 and TRBJ1-2, with D possibly being TRBD1 (5 bases). V gave up 3 bases and J gave up 5 bases, with 17 bases separating them. CDR3 length: 15 amino acids. Germline CDR1 is SGHNT and CDR2 is YYREEE (reference sequence). CDR3 in amino acids: CASSSGGGSDYGYTF. The CDR3 region has the DNA TGTGCCAGCAGCTCGGGGGGTGGGTCTGATTATGGCTACACCTTC. Using reference TRBV5-4 and TRBJ1-2 for the parts outside the CDR3, the full variable domain is ETGVTQSPTHLIKTRGQQVTLRCSSQSGHNTVSWYQQALGQGPQFIFQYYREEENGRGNFPPRFSGLQFPNYSSELNVNALELDDSALYLCASSSGGGSDYGYTFGSGTRLTVV.

This sequence joins TRBV9 and TRBJ2-3; D gene unclear. Germline V CDR1 and CDR2: SGDLS, YYNGEE. The length of the CDR3 is 15 residues. Trimming stripped 0 bases from V and 4 bases from J, with 12 bases between. CDR3 coding DNA: TGTGCCAGCAGCGTAGATGGTGAGAGGCCAGATACGCAGTATTTT. This sequence encodes CASSVDGERPDTQYF.

The chain employs TRBV24-1 and TRBJ2-5; no reliable D call. Trimming removed 0 bases from V and 0 bases from J, with 7 bases in between. Germline-derived CDR1 and CDR2 are KGHDR and SFDVKD. The CDR3 totals 15 residues. The CDR3 coding sequence is TGTGCCACCAGTGATTTGTGGGAAGACCAAGAGACCCAGTACTTC. Translated: CATSDLWEDQETQYF.

J is TRBJ2-1 and V is TRBV10-2, with 13 bases that match TRBD2. With V trimmed by 2 bases and J by 9 bases, 10 bases remained unmatched. The CDR3 is 17 amino acids. Germline CDR1 WSHSY, CDR2 SAAADI. As DNA, the CDR3 is TGCGCCAGCAGTGAGACTAGACTAGCGGGGGGCCTAGGTGAGCAGTTCTTC. As protein: CASSETRLAGGLGEQFF.

This clone was seen more than once but under ten times. The chain carries TRBV10-2 and TRBJ1-2; the D is unclear. Trimming cost V 0 bases and J 8 bases, with 16 bases left between them. The CDR3 length is 15 residues. CDR1 is WSHSY and CDR2 is SAAADI in the germline V gene. In DNA form, the CDR3 reads TGCGCCAGCAGTGAGTCTGCAAGACAATCGAGAGGCTACACCTTC. As protein: CASSESARQSRGYTF.

The chain uses TRBV28 and TRBJ2-7, with D perhaps matching TRBD1 or TRBD2 (5 bases each). V dropped 5 bases and J dropped 1 base, with 21 bases sitting between them. Looked up from germline, CDR1 is MDHEN and CDR2 is SYDVKM. This CDR3 region has 17 residues. CDR3 protein: CASSNNEPGRYSYEQYF. Here the CDR3 DNA reads TGTGCCAGCAGTAATAACGAACCGGGACGCTATTCCTACGAGCAGTACTTC. Filled out from reference TRBV28 and TRBJ2-7, the complete variable domain reads DVKVTQSSRYLVKRTGEKVFLECVQDMDHENMFWYRQDPGLGLRLIYFSYDVKMKEKGDIPEGYSVSREKKERFSLILESASTNQTSMYLCASSNNEPGRYSYEQYFGPGTRLTVT.

Concerning this clone: The identical CDR3 is also encoded by other nucleotide sequences in the sample. This rearrangement joins TRBV19 to TRBJ1-5; TRBD1 might be the D (6 bases). Germline CDR1 LNHDA, CDR2 SQIVND (reference sequence). The CDR3 covers 14 residues. V was shortened by 3 bases and J by 4 bases, with 10 bases between the two germline ends. CDR3 in DNA: TGTGCCAGTAGTATCCGAGGGGGTAATCAGCCCCAGCATTTT. Its protein is CASSIRGGNQPQHF.

The chain employs TRBV6-5 and TRBJ1-1; 9 bases align to TRBD1. Germline CDR1 reads MNHEY; CDR2 reads SVGAGI. This CDR3 has 13 amino acids. V shed 6 bases, J shed 5 bases, and the junction held 4 bases outside the gene matches. CDR3 amino acids: CASRGQGLTEAFF. The CDR3 nucleotides are TGTGCCAGCAGGGGACAGGGACTGACTGAAGCTTTCTTT.

The chain combines TRBV28 with TRBJ1-6; 10 positions agree with TRBD1. V was pared by 2 bases and J by 8 bases, with 15 bases of the junction left unmatched. This CDR3 is 19 amino acids long. The germline V gene has CDR1 MDHEN and CDR2 SYDVKM. In nucleotides, the CDR3 is TGTGCCAGCAGTTTACGGTTTGGACAGGGGGGAAAAATGGATTCACCCCTCCACTTT. Protein product: CASSLRFGQGGKMDSPLHF.

The V gene is TRBV5-6, the J gene TRBJ1-3; 8 bases match TRBD1. V gave up 2 bases and J gave up 0 bases; unmatched junction bases: 7. Germline CDR1 reads SGHDT; CDR2 reads YYEEEE. This CDR3 spans 17 amino acids. CDR3 coding DNA: TGTGCCAGCAGCTTCGGACAGGGCATACCCTCTGGAAACACCATATATTTT. It yields the protein CASSFGQGIPSGNTIYF. Variable domain in full (rest from reference TRBV5-6 and TRBJ1-3): DAGVTQSPTHLIKTRGQQVTLRCSPKSGHDTVSWYQQALGQGPQFIFQYYEEEERQRGNFPDRFSGHQFPNYSSELNVNALLLGDSALYLCASSFGQGIPSGNTIYFGEGSWLTVV.